There are a few counts of the clone carrying this T cell receptor (beta chain). Through negative isolation, CD4+ and CD8+ T cells were obtained, while TEMRA cells were enriched using FACS. The data derive from a study of CD8 T cells in Susac syndrome. About the research overall: Patients with Susac syndrome who were sequenced included roughly 6 with active disease and eight in remission.

The CDR3 consists of 12 residues. Germline V gene lookup returns CDR1 KGHSH and CDR2 LQKENI. Trimming removed 6 bases from V and 4 bases from J, with 8 bases in between. The RNA, about 0.45 to 1 ug, was put through reverse transcription using random hexamers. TCRdb used MiXCR to reprocess the immunoSEQ multiplex PCR reads, holding one entry per CDR3 protein. This sample carries around 230,000 distinct CDR3 sequences, 90% to 96% of them seen once, and the ten largest clones take about 0.1%. Material for sequencing was CD4+ T cells from PBMCs. The TCR comes from a human donor with Susac syndrome. This chain connects TRBV18 to TRBJ2-3, with D uncertain. CDR3 sequence reads: CASSLSADTQYF. The CDR3 DNA is TGTGCCAGCTCTCTCAGCGCAGATACGCAGTATTTT.